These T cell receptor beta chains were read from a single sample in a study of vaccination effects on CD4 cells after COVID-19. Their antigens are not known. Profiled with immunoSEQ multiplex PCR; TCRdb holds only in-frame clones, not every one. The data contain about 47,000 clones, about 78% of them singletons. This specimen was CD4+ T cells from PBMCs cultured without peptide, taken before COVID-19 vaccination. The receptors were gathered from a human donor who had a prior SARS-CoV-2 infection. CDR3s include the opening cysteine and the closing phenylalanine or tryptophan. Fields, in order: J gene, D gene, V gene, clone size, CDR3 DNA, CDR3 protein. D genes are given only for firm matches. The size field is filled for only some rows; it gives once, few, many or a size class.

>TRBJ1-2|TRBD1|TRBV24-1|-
TGTGCCACCAGTGACCTAGGACAGGGCGTGGAGGGCTACACCTTC
CATSDLGQGVEGYTF
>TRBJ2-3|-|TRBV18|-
TGTGCCAGCTCACCAGCAGAAAGCACAGATACGCAGTATTTT
CASSPAESTDTQYF
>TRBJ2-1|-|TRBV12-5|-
TGTGCTAGTGCCAAGACTGGGACTGCGAGCTCCTACAATGAGCAGTTCTTC
CASAKTGTASSYNEQFF
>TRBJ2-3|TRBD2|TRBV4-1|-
TGCGCCAGCAGCCAGCTGGGGACTAGCGGTCGCTATACGCAGTATTTT
CASSQLGTSGRYTQYF
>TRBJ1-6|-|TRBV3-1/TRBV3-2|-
TGTGCCAGCAGCCAAGAGGGGATCCCTTCACCCCTCCACTTT
CASSQEGIPSPLHF
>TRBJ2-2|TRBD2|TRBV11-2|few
TGTGCCAGCAGCTTTATAGCGGGGTCGTCCACCGGGGAGCTGTTTTTT
CASSFIAGSSTGELFF
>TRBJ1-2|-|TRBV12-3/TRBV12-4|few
TGTGCCAGCAGTTTACGGGGGCTCTATGGCTACACCTTC
CASSLRGLYGYTF
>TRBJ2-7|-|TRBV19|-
TGTGCCAGTAGTACCTTGGGGGGAGCAGTCAGAACATACGAGCAGTACTTC
CASSTLGGAVRTYEQYF
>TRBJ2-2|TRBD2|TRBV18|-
TGTGCCAGCTCGCCGGGACTAGCGGGCCCGAACACCGGGGAGCTGTTTTTT
CASSPGLAGPNTGELFF
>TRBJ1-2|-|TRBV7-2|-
TGTGCCACCAGAATCGGGGGCCGCCTCGGGCGCTACACCTTC
CATRIGGRLGRYTF
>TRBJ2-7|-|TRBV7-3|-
TGTGCCAGCAGCTTAAGCTACGGGACCGAGCAGTACTTC
CASSLSYGTEQYF
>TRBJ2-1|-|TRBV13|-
TGTGCCAGCAGCCAAAGAAAGGGACCTGATGAGCAGTTCTTC
CASSQRKGPDEQFF
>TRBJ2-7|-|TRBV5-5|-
TGTGCCAGCAGCTTATTAGGGGTTACAAGCGAGCAGTACTTC
CASSLLGVTSEQYF
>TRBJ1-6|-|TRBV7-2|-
TGTGCCAGCAGCTTAGCAGGGAGACTTAATTCACCCCTCCACTTT
CASSLAGRLNSPLHF
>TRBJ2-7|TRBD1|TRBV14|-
TGTGCCAGCAGCCAGAGGACAGGGGGCTGGGAGGAGCAGTACTTC
CASSQRTGGWEEQYF
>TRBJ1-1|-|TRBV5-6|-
TGTGCCAGCAGCTTTCTCGAGACGATGAACACTGAAGCTTTCTTT
CASSFLETMNTEAFF
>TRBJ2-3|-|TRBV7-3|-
TGTGCCAGCAGCATAGGGGTTTCTAGCACAGATACGCAGTATTTT
CASSIGVSSTDTQYF
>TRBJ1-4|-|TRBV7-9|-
TGTGCCAGCAGCTCCAGAAATGAAAAACTGTTTTTT
CASSSRNEKLFF
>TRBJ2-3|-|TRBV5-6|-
TGTGCCAGCAGCCGGGCGGCGCTCACAGATACGCAGTATTTT
CASSRAALTDTQYF
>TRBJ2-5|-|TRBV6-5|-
TGTGCCAGCAAGTTTTCGGCGGACCAAGAGACCCAGTACTTC
CASKFSADQETQYF
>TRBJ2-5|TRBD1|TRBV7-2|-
TGTGCCAGCAGCCCCCCCCACCAATACAGGGGGAAGGCCCAGTACTTC
CASSPPHQYRGKAQYF
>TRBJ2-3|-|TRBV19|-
TGTGCCAGTAGCCGGACAATGGCGGATACGCAGTATTTT
CASSRTMADTQYF
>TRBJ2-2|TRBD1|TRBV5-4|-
TGTGCCAGCAGCTTGGGACAGGGCGGTTTTGTCACCGGGGAGCTGTTTTTT
CASSLGQGGFVTGELFF
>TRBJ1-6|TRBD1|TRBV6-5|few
TGTGCCAGCAGATTCCGGGACAGGGGTTCACCCCTCCACTTT
CASRFRDRGSPLHF
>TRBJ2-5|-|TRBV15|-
TGTGCCACCAGCAGAGTCCAAGAGACCCAGTACTTC
CATSRVQETQYF
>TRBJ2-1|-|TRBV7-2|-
TGTGCCAGCAGCTTAGTGGCGGGGGCTACCTACAATGAGCAGTTCTTC
CASSLVAGATYNEQFF
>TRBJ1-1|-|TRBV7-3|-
TGTGCCAGCAGCTTAACAGGGGGGGGCCATACTGAAGCTTTCTTT
CASSLTGGGHTEAFF
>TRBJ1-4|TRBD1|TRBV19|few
TGTGCCAGTAGTAACCCCCGGGACAGAAAAACTAATGAAAAACTGTTTTTT
CASSNPRDRKTNEKLFF
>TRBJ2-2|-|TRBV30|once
TGTGCCTGGAGTGAAAGGATTGGAAACACCGGGGAGCTGTTTTTT
CAWSERIGNTGELFF
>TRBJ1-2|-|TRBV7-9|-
TGTGCCAGCAGCTCTGAAGGGGGACGGACGTATGGCTACACCTTC
CASSSEGGRTYGYTF
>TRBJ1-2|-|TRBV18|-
TGTGCCAGCTCACTGGGACACCCCTTTGGCTACACCTTC
CASSLGHPFGYTF
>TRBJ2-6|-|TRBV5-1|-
TGCGCCAGCAGGCCCGGGGCCTCTGGGGCCAACGTCCTGACTTTC
CASRPGASGANVLTF
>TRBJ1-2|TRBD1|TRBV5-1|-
TGCGCCAGCAGCTTGGCCCTCGGGACAGGATTACCCTATGGCTACACCTTC
CASSLALGTGLPYGYTF